The 21 T cell receptor beta chains below were found in one sample sequenced in a study of T cell responses to AZD1222 COVID-19 vaccine. Repertoires were generated with immunoSEQ multiplex PCR, while TCRdb's copy carries only in-frame clones and drops some. The table records 100,000 to 150,000 clones, 92% of them present only once. Sequencing was performed on peripheral blood, taken on day 0 of AZD1222 vaccination. These TCRs come from an adult in good health.

This clone showed up just once. V gene TRBV7-8 combines with J gene TRBJ2-1; D assignment may be TRBD1 or TRBD2 (5 bases each). Trimming removed 5 bases at V and 7 bases at J, with 15 bases between. This CDR3 contains 14 residues. Germline loops: CDR1 SGHVS, CDR2 FQNEAQ. CDR3 nucleotides: TGTGCCAGCAGCCCGGGGCAGCGAGCAAATGAGCAGTTCTTC. Translating it yields CASSPGQRANEQFF.

The J gene is TRBJ1-4, the V gene TRBV6-5, with 8 bases identical to TRBD1. V lost 7 bases to trimming and J lost 8 bases; unmatched junction nucleotides: 9. This CDR3 is built from 14 residues. The germline V gene encodes CDR1 MNHEY and CDR2 SVGAGI. The chain's CDR3 is CASKPGQVGEKLFF. The CDR3 nucleotides are TGTGCCAGCAAGCCGGGACAGGTCGGAGAAAAACTGTTTTTT.

The chain recombines TRBV29-1 with TRBJ2-7; the match to TRBD1 covers 9 bases. The V and J ends lost 7 bases and 5 bases, in that order; junction bases with no gene match: 12. The V gene's germline CDR1 is SQVTM and CDR2 ANQGSEA. The CDR3 spans 14 residues. For the CDR3, the DNA is TGCAGCGCTCTGAACAGGGGGCGCGGGAACGAGCAGTACTTC. Its protein is CSALNRGRGNEQYF.

In nucleotides, the CDR3 is TGTGCCAGCAGCCTAAGCGACAGGGCATCAAACTATGGCTACACCTTC. Its protein is CASSLSDRASNYGYTF. This chain joins TRBV25-1 and TRBJ1-2; 7 nucleotides match TRBD1. Germline CDR1 reads MGHDK; CDR2 reads SYGVNS. V dropped 6 bases and J dropped 2; count of bases not matched to a gene: 12. The CDR3 is 16 amino acids.

V and J are TRBV6-5 and TRBJ1-1; D ambiguous. The V gene's germline CDR1 is MNHEY and CDR2 SVGAGI. V was clipped by 6 bases and J by 4 bases, with 15 bases between them. The CDR3 totals 14 residues. DNA for the CDR3: TGTGCCAGCAGCCGGACTTTCGGGAGCACTGAAGCTTTCTTT. This translates into CASSRTFGSTEAFF.

The CDR3 region is CASSFGDALLEVGTPEAFF. The CDR3 DNA reads as TGTGCCAGCAGCTTCGGGGACGCACTTCTGGAGGTAGGAACACCTGAAGCTTTCTTT. The chain uses TRBV11-2 and TRBJ1-1; a possible D gene is TRBD1 (5 bases). The CDR3 totals 19 residues. CDR1 and CDR2 from the germline V gene are SGHAT and FQNNGV. V was cut by 3 bases and J by 6 bases, with 29 bases left in between.

This clone is a singleton in its sample. The CDR3 loop reads CASSLVVSGGANTGELFF. In DNA, the CDR3 is TGCGCCAGCAGCTTGGTTGTTTCGGGGGGCGCGAACACCGGGGAGCTGTTTTTT. This chain uses TRBV5-1 with TRBJ2-2; possible D gene TRBD2, 7 bases. This CDR3 is 18 amino acids long. Germline V CDR1 and CDR2: SGHRS, YFSETQ. Trimming shortened V by 0 bases and J by 0 bases, and 15 bases separated the two germline ends.

V usage is TRBV4-1 and J usage is TRBJ2-1; no clear D gene. Trimming removed 3 bases from V and 0 bases from J, with 6 bases in between. Germline V gene data show CDR1 as MGHRA and CDR2 as YSYEKL. This CDR3 is 14 amino acids long. DNA of the CDR3: TGCGCCAGCAGCCACAGAAGCTCCTACAATGAGCAGTTCTTC. Amino acid sequence: CASSHRSSYNEQFF.

This clone was detected only a few times. The chain carries TRBV7-9 and TRBJ1-3; 8 bases are shared with TRBD1. The CDR3 is 17 residues long. Trimming removed 1 base from V and 4 bases from J; junction bases left unmatched: 9. Germline lookup yields CDR1 SEHNR and CDR2 FQNEAQ (reference sequence). CDR3 amino acids: CASSLVAGGNSGNTIYF. The CDR3 bases are TGTGCCAGCAGCTTAGTTGCAGGGGGCAACTCCGGAAACACCATATATTTT.

The chain combines TRBV7-2 with TRBJ1-5; D is perhaps TRBD1 (6 bases). Germline values: CDR1 SGHTA, CDR2 FQGNSA. Trimming shortened V by 2 bases and J by 1 base, and 12 bases separated the two germline ends. CDR3 length: 16 residues. CDR3 loop: CASSLFTGRSNQPQHF. The CDR3 nucleotides are TGTGCCAGCAGCTTATTTACAGGGAGGAGCAATCAGCCCCAGCATTTT.

The chain links TRBV5-1 to TRBJ2-7; TRBD1 or TRBD2 may be the D gene (5 bases each). The CDR3 sequence is 15 residues long. V lost 6 bases and J lost 5, with 21 bases in between. Per the germline V gene, CDR1 is SGHRS and CDR2 is YFSETQ. The CDR3 sequence is CASTLVPGTFDEQYF. CDR3 coding DNA: TGCGCCAGCACCCTTGTACCAGGGACGTTCGACGAGCAGTACTTC.

The chain has TRBV3-1 (or the pseudogene TRBV3-2) and TRBJ2-2; D is perhaps TRBD2 (5 bases). There are 14 residues in the CDR3. Trimming took off 3 bases at V and 7 bases at J, with 12 bases between the two ends. Germline lookup yields CDR1 LGHDT and CDR2 YNNKEL (reference sequence). The CDR3 protein is CASSHPVRGGELFF. As DNA, the CDR3 is TGTGCCAGCAGCCACCCAGTTCGGGGCGGGGAGCTGTTTTTT.

The J gene is TRBJ1-6, the V gene TRBV18; TRBD1 might be the D (5 bases). Germline V lookup: CDR1 KGHSH, CDR2 LQKENI. Between the trimmed V and J ends, which lost 3 bases and 9 bases, there was a span of 21 bases. This CDR3 spans 17 amino acids. CDR3 sequence reads: CASSPREVGPTISPLHF. For the CDR3, the DNA is TGTGCCAGCTCACCTCGGGAGGTGGGGCCCACCATTTCACCCCTCCACTTT.

V gene TRBV24-1 combines with J gene TRBJ2-2; the match to TRBD1 covers 7 bases. The CDR3 is 14 amino acids. CDR1 KGHDR and CDR2 SFDVKD come from the germline V gene. Unmatched junction bases numbered 5, after V lost 5 bases and J lost 6 bases. CDR3 bases: TGTGCCACCAGTGGCAATGACAGGGCCGGGGAGCTGTTTTTT. This translates into CATSGNDRAGELFF.

The chain uses TRBV19 and TRBJ1-1, with 7 bases that match TRBD1. CDR3 length: 15 amino acids. J lost 4 bases, V lost 4 bases, and 9 bases had no gene match. The germline V gene encodes CDR1 LNHDA and CDR2 SQIVND (reference sequence). The CDR3 nucleotides are TGTGCCAGTAGTAAAACAGGGGTAGGGGGCACTGAAGCTTTCTTT. It yields the protein CASSKTGVGGTEAFF.

The CDR3 spells CASSEWPLDTQYF. CDR3 nucleotides: TGTGCCAGCAGTGAATGGCCCCTCGATACGCAGTATTTT. V usage is TRBV6-1 and J usage is TRBJ2-3; D remains unclear. CDR3 length equals 13 residues. CDR1 and CDR2 (germline): MNHNS, SASEGT. Trimming left V 2 bases short and J 6 bases short, with 9 bases between.

The rearrangement joins TRBV18 to TRBJ2-3, with D unclear. Germline loops: CDR1 KGHSH, CDR2 LQKENI. The CDR3 consists of 17 residues. Trimming pared 2 bases from V and 1 base from J, leaving 16 bases between. CDR3 in DNA: TGTGCCAGCTCACCATACTCGAGGCTCCCGGGCACAGATACGCAGTATTTT. It specifies CASSPYSRLPGTDTQYF.

The rearrangement links TRBV28 to TRBJ1-1; TRBD1 is a possible D gene (6 bases). V dropped 3 bases and J dropped 0 bases, with 11 bases sitting between them. Germline-derived CDR1 and CDR2 are MDHEN and SYDVKM. This CDR3 is 15 amino acids long. This CDR3 reads CASSFQGTLNTEAFF. CDR3 DNA: TGTGCCAGCAGTTTTCAAGGGACACTGAACACTGAAGCTTTCTTT. Full variable domain (rest looked up from reference TRBV28 and TRBJ1-1): DVKVTQSSRYLVKRTGEKVFLECVQDMDHENMFWYRQDPGLGLRLIYFSYDVKMKEKGDIPEGYSVSREKKERFSLILESASTNQTSMYLCASSFQGTLNTEAFFGQGTRLTVV.

This chain uses TRBV19 with TRBJ2-7, with a tentative D call TRBD2 (5 bases). This CDR3 region has 14 residues. CDR1 is LNHDA, CDR2 SQIVND, per germline (reference sequence). V was shortened by 9 bases and J by 2 bases, with 17 bases between the two germline ends. In nucleotides, the CDR3 is TGTGCCAGCCTCGGAACGGGGAATGCCTACGAGCAGTACTTC. It is translated as CASLGTGNAYEQYF. Combining the CDR3 with reference TRBV19 and TRBJ2-7 gives the whole variable domain DGGITQSPKYLFRKEGQNVTLSCEQNLNHDAMYWYRQDPGQGLRLIYYSQIVNDFQKGDIAEGYSVSREKKESFPLTVTSAQKNPTAFYLCASLGTGNAYEQYFGPGTRLTVT.

This chain links TRBV3-1 (or the pseudogene TRBV3-2) with TRBJ2-7; a weak D match, TRBD1 (6 bases). Looked up from germline, CDR1 is LGHDT and CDR2 is YNNKEL (reference sequence). The CDR3 runs to 14 residues. Trimming took 4 bases from V and 4 from J, leaving 14 bases between them. The CDR3 loop reads CASSLRGPLYEQYF. CDR3 nucleotide sequence: TGTGCCAGCAGCCTCAGGGGTCCCCTATACGAGCAGTACTTC.

The CDR3 here is CAISGQASGYTF. CDR3 DNA sequence: TGTGCCATCAGTGGTCAGGCTAGTGGCTACACCTTC. V usage is TRBV10-3 and J usage is TRBJ1-2; D is unclear. V was shortened by 4 bases and J by 7 bases, with 10 bases between the two germline ends. There are 12 residues in the CDR3. In germline, CDR1 is ENHRY, CDR2 SYGVKD.